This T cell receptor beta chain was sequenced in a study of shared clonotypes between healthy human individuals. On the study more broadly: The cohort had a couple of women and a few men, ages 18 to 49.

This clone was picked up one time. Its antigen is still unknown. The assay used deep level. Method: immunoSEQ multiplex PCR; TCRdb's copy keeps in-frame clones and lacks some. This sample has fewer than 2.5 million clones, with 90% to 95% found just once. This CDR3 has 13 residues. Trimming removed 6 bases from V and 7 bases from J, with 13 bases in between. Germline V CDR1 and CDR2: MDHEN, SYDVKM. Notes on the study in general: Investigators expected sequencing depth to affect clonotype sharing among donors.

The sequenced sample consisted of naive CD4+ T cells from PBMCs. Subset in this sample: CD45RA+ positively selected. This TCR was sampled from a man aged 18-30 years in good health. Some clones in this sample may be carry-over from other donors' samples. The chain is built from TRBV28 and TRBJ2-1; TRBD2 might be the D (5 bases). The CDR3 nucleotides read TGTGCCAGCAGCCCCAGGAGGCGGAATGAGCAGTTCTTC. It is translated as CASSPRRRNEQFF. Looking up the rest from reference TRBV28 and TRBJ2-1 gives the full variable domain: DVKVTQSSRYLVKRTGEKVFLECVQDMDHENMFWYRQDPGLGLRLIYFSYDVKMKEKGDIPEGYSVSREKKERFSLILESASTNQTSMYLCASSPRRRNEQFFGPGTRLTVL.